This T cell receptor (beta chain) derives from a study of cytomegalovirus exposure and HLA in healthy donors. Among the donors, all were healthy bone marrow donors. The study, taken as a whole, reports: An analysis done earlier found most TCR beta V segments productive about 87% or about 30% of the time.

This PCR relied on a set of 60 Vbeta primers and 13 Jbeta primers. The repertoire was sequenced with immunoSEQ multiplex PCR; TCRdb's copy has only in-frame clones and lacks some. The sample yields around 220,000 clones, more than 60% seen once. Germline V CDR1 and CDR2: MGHRA, YSYEKL. CDR3 length: 14 amino acids. Between the trimmed V and J ends, which lost 3 bases and 4 bases, there was a span of 13 bases. As for this clone: The antigen is undetermined.

Sample: PBMCs. The source is a girl aged 2-15 years in good health and CMV-seronegative. This chain connects TRBV4-1 to TRBJ2-7; possible D gene TRBD2, 5 bases. The CDR3 sequence: CASSQETRRYEQYF. The CDR3, as DNA: TGCGCCAGCAGCCAGGAAACTAGGAGATACGAGCAGTACTTC.